This entry lists 25 T cell receptor beta chains sequenced from one sample in a study of CD8 T cells in ankylosing spondylitis. One entry per CDR3 protein results from TCRdb running MiXCR on the 5' RACE reads. The table shows about 52,000 distinct CDR3 sequences, with 6.5% to 8% occurring only once. Sequenced: blood, either unsorted or a sorted T cell fraction (not recorded which). The receptors shown here come from a female donor with ankylosing spondylitis or in good health (not recorded which).

This clonotype was counted many times. The rearrangement links TRBV6-2 or TRBV6-3 to TRBJ2-1, with unresolved D. V gave up 6 bases and J gave up 0 bases, with 12 bases separating them. The CDR3 runs to 15 residues. Germline CDR1 is MNHEY and CDR2 is SVGEGT. The CDR3 DNA reads TGTGCCAGCAGCCTGACGGGCCCCTCCTACAATGAGCAGTTCTTC. Protein product: CASSLTGPSYNEQFF.

This clonotype was counted at least ten times. The V and J genes are TRBV6-4 and TRBJ1-1; tentatively, D is TRBD1 (6 bases). The ends were cut back, 7 bases at V and 6 bases at J, with 15 bases in the middle. The CDR3 sequence is 13 residues long. Per the germline V gene, CDR1 is MRHNA and CDR2 is SNTAGT. The CDR3 nucleotides read TGTGCCAGCAAGGGACACGGAAAGGCTGAAGCTTTCTTT. Encoded protein: CASKGHGKAEAFF.

This clonotype has a count of ten or more. V usage is TRBV29-1 and J usage is TRBJ2-2; maybe TRBD2 (6 bases). V was cut by 7 bases and J by 5 bases, with 17 bases left in between. Germline CDR1 is SQVTM and CDR2 is ANQGSEA. The CDR3 runs 14 residues. Here the CDR3 reads CSALGGIGTGELFF. CDR3 in DNA: TGCAGCGCCCTAGGAGGGATAGGGACCGGGGAGCTGTTTTTT.

In its sample, this clonotype was seen many times. This chain uses TRBV5-1 with TRBJ2-5; TRBD1 is a possible D gene (5 bases). The CDR3 contains 15 residues. Germline CDR1 is SGHRS and CDR2 is YFSETQ. V was trimmed by 4 bases and J by 1 base, leaving 14 bases between them. The CDR3 nucleotides are TGCGCCAGCAGCCGAATTGACAGAGTCCAAGAGACCCAGTACTTC. This sequence encodes CASSRIDRVQETQYF.

This clonotype was detected only a few times. The DNA for the CDR3 is TGTGCCAGCAGCCTCTATATAGCGGGGGCGGACAATGAGCAGTTCTTC. Residues: CASSLYIAGADNEQFF. The V and J genes are TRBV7-2 and TRBJ2-1, with 9 nucleotides matching TRBD2. V shed 5 bases and J 5 bases; nucleotides not matched to a gene: 10. This CDR3 contains 16 residues. CDR1 is SGHTA and CDR2 is FQGNSA in the germline V gene.

This clonotype was seen ten or more times. The chain is built from TRBV28 and TRBJ1-3; D may be TRBD1 (5 bases). The CDR3 totals 13 residues. The V and J ends lost 10 bases and 0 bases respectively, with 10 bases between them. Germline CDR1 MDHEN, CDR2 SYDVKM. The DNA of the CDR3 is TGTGCCATTGGACACCGCTCTGGAAACACCATATATTTT. Translating gives CAIGHRSGNTIYF.

As concerns this clonotype: Being one base from a much bigger clone, this may be a read error. The chain couples TRBV6-5 to TRBJ1-3; no clear D gene. In germline, CDR1 is MNHEY, CDR2 SVGAGI. This CDR3 region has 11 residues. The DNA for the CDR3 is TGTGCCGGCAGACGACGCCACACCATATATTTT. This gives the protein CAGRRRHTIYF.

This clonotype was recorded at least ten times. V is TRBV20-1 and J is TRBJ2-5; D possibly matches TRBD1 or TRBD2 (5 bases each). The V gene's germline CDR1 is DFQATT and CDR2 SNEGSKA (reference sequence). The CDR3 has 13 amino acids. Trimming removed 3 bases from V and 1 base from J, with 9 bases in between. The CDR3 region is CSARGPAQETQYF. CDR3 sequence (DNA): TGCAGTGCTAGGGGACCCGCCCAAGAGACCCAGTACTTC.

This clonotype was seen ten or more times. The CDR3 bases are TGCGCCAGCAGCCAAGTCACGACAGATAATTCACCCCTCCACTTT. As protein: CASSQVTTDNSPLHF. The J gene is TRBJ1-6, the V gene TRBV4-1; D perhaps matches TRBD1 (5 bases). From germline, CDR1 is MGHRA and CDR2 YSYEKL. Trimming took 1 base from V and 5 from J, leaving 9 bases between them. This CDR3 has 15 amino acids.

This clonotype showed up many times. The chain is built from TRBV20-1 and TRBJ2-2; 7 bases line up with TRBD2. CDR3 length: 14 amino acids. The germline CDR1 and CDR2 sequences are DFQATT and SNEGSKA (reference sequence). V lost 2 bases, J lost 1 base, and 1 base stayed unmatched. The CDR3 sequence is CSARLAVNTGELFF. The CDR3 DNA is TGCAGTGCTAGACTAGCGGTGAACACCGGGGAGCTGTTTTTT.

The sample holds many counts of this clonotype. The V call is TRBV10-3, the J call TRBJ2-5, with D possibly TRBD2 on 6 matching bases. V lost 1 base and J lost 5, with 14 bases in between. The CDR3 is 15 amino acids. Germline CDR1 ENHRY, CDR2 SYGVKD. CDR3 in DNA: TGTGCCATCAGTGAGTTGGAGGGGCCGGGGGAGACCCAGTACTTC. It translates to CAISELEGPGETQYF.

This clonotype was recorded at least ten times. This chain links TRBV4-1 with TRBJ2-1; D is ambiguous. Germline lookup yields CDR1 MGHRA and CDR2 YSYEKL. The CDR3 has 16 amino acids. Between the trimmed V and J ends, which lost 0 bases and 0 bases, there was a span of 9 bases. In DNA, the CDR3 is TGCGCCAGCAGCCAAGAAGCCGATAGCTCCTACAATGAGCAGTTCTTC. Protein product: CASSQEADSSYNEQFF.

This clonotype was seen ten or more times. The chain combines TRBV20-1 with TRBJ2-1; 8 nucleotides line up with TRBD2. The ends lost 1 base at V and 5 bases at J; junction bases unmatched: 7. This CDR3 has 15 amino acids. The germline gives CDR1 DFQATT, CDR2 SNEGSKA (reference sequence). Written as DNA, the CDR3 is TGCAGTGCTAGAGGGCTAGCGGGCAGACACAATGAGCAGTTCTTC. As protein: CSARGLAGRHNEQFF.

This clonotype was seen many times. The rearrangement links TRBV29-1 to TRBJ2-4, with TRBD2 as a possible D gene (7 bases). The CDR3 has 14 amino acids. From germline, CDR1 is SQVTM and CDR2 ANQGSEA. Trimming left V 6 bases short and J 8 bases short, with 20 bases between. CDR3 amino acids: CSVRTRGPGDIQYF. The CDR3 DNA is TGCAGCGTCCGAACGCGGGGGCCAGGGGACATTCAGTACTTC.

This clonotype was counted many times. The V gene is TRBV6-5, the J gene TRBJ1-2, with D unresolved. The CDR3 consists of 12 residues. Trimming pared 6 bases from V and 1 base from J, leaving 6 bases between. The germline CDR1 and CDR2 sequences are MNHEY and SVGAGI. In DNA form, the CDR3 reads TGTGCCAGCAGAAGCAGTAACTATGGCTACACCTTC. Amino acid sequence: CASRSSNYGYTF.

About this clonotype itself: This may be a read error: a much more frequent sequence differs by one nucleotide. The chain couples TRBV7-2 to TRBJ2-3; D call uncertain. Trimming left V 1 base short and J 3 bases short, with 14 bases between. The CDR3 runs to 16 residues. Per the germline V gene, CDR1 is SGHTA and CDR2 is FQGNSA. In DNA, the CDR3 is TGTGCCAGCAGCTTAGAGGCCAGTCGAGCAACAGATACGCAGTATTTT. Its translation: CASSLEASRATDTQYF.

The table lists this clonotype with many counts. The chain joins TRBV7-2 to TRBJ1-3; D call uncertain. Germline CDR1 reads SGHTA; CDR2 reads FQGNSA. Trimming took off 6 bases at V and 0 bases at J, with 12 bases between the two ends. The CDR3 length is 15 residues. This CDR3 is CASSIAISSGNTIYF. The CDR3 nucleotides read TGTGCCAGCAGTATCGCCATCAGCTCTGGAAACACCATATATTTT.

This clonotype has at least ten counts. This chain links TRBV2 with TRBJ1-5; TRBD1 aligns across 8 bases. CDR1 is SNHLY, CDR2 FYNNEI, per germline. The ends lost 10 bases at V and 4 bases at J; junction bases unmatched: 9. The CDR3 is 14 amino acids. This CDR3 reads CATQLDRGNQPQHF. The CDR3 DNA is TGTGCCACCCAACTCGACAGGGGTAATCAGCCCCAGCATTTT.

This clonotype was seen ten or more times. Written as DNA, the CDR3 is TGTGCCAGCAGTTTATTATCGATCGGGGTCGGACAGCCCCAGCATTTT. It translates to CASSLLSIGVGQPQHF. The J gene is TRBJ1-5, the V gene TRBV28; no reliable D call. Germline CDR1 reads MDHEN; CDR2 reads SYDVKM. V was pared by 1 base and J by 7 bases, with 17 bases between. This CDR3 spans 16 amino acids.

In this sample, this clonotype turned up many times. The V gene is TRBV5-5, the J gene TRBJ1-1; D unresolved. This CDR3 is built from 13 residues. CDR1 is SGHKS, CDR2 YYEKEE, per germline (reference sequence). Trimming pared 4 bases from V and 1 base from J, leaving 8 bases between. CDR3 coding DNA: TGTGCCAGCAGCACACAGCAGAACACTGAAGCTTTCTTT. This gives the protein CASSTQQNTEAFF.

This clonotype was seen many times. V is TRBV30 and J is TRBJ1-1, with D uncertain. Trimming removed 0 bases from V and 5 bases from J, with 13 bases in between. The CDR3 has 14 amino acids. CDR1 and CDR2 from the germline V gene are GTSNPN and SVGIG (reference sequence). This CDR3 reads CAWSVRGVRTEAFF. The DNA for the CDR3 is TGTGCCTGGAGTGTCCGGGGAGTTCGGACTGAAGCTTTCTTT.

Here the CDR3 DNA reads TGCGCCAGCAGCACCGCAGGGAGTTCCTACAATGAGCAGTTCTTC. This codes for CASSTAGSSYNEQFF. The rearrangement uses TRBV5-1 and TRBJ2-1; either TRBD1 or TRBD2 may fit D (5 bases each). Deletions cut 4 bases from V and 1 base from J, with 12 bases between. The CDR3 length is 15 residues. CDR1 and CDR2 (germline): SGHRS, YFSETQ. The variable domain in full, completed from reference TRBV5-1 and TRBJ2-1, reads KAGVTQTPRYLIKTRGQQVTLSCSPISGHRSVSWYQQTPGQGLQFLFEYFSETQRNKGNFPGRFSGRQFSNSRSEMNVSTLELGDSALYLCASSTAGSSYNEQFFGPGTRLTVL.

This clonotype was recorded at least ten times. The gene calls are TRBV5-1 and TRBJ1-1, with a weak D call TRBD1 (5 bases). Germline V gives CDR1 SGHRS, CDR2 YFSETQ. The ends were cut back, 0 bases at V and 0 bases at J, with 9 bases in the middle. This CDR3 has 15 residues. CDR3: CASSLGGNMNTEAFF. Written as DNA, the CDR3 is TGCGCCAGCAGCTTGGGGGGGAACATGAACACTGAAGCTTTCTTT.

This clonotype has at least ten counts. This chain links TRBV7-9 with TRBJ2-7; D gene unclear. The V and J ends lost 2 bases and 4 bases respectively, with 9 bases between them. The CDR3 sequence is 13 residues long. Germline assignment: CDR1 SEHNR and CDR2 FQNEAQ (reference sequence). CDR3 region: CASSLPTRYEQYF. CDR3 DNA sequence: TGTGCCAGCAGCTTACCAACGAGGTACGAGCAGTACTTC.

This clonotype appeared many times. For the CDR3, the DNA is TGCAGTGTTTTGGACAGGGGGCTTGGAACAACTGAAGCTTTCTTT. As protein: CSVLDRGLGTTEAFF. V usage is TRBV20-1 and J usage is TRBJ1-1; 11 positions agree with TRBD1. The junction had 12 bases not matched to a gene; V was cut back by 7 bases and J by 5 bases. The CDR3 is 15 residues long. The germline V gene encodes CDR1 DFQATT and CDR2 SNEGSKA (reference sequence).